The T cell receptor beta chain described here comes from a study of T cell responses to AZD1222 COVID-19 vaccine. Study findings and constraints: In a largely white British group with more females than males, clonal diversity was possibly underestimated.

A note on this clone: The antigen is unknown.

The CDR3 totals 12 residues. Germline V gene data show CDR1 as ENHRY and CDR2 as SYGVKD. Trimming stripped 8 bases from V and 1 base from J, with 8 bases between. Using immunoSEQ multiplex PCR, the repertoire was profiled, and TCRdb retains in-frame clones only, with some absent. The sample contains 100,000 to 150,000 clones, 90% of which appear only once. The clonotype comes from an adult in good health. V is TRBV10-3 and J is TRBJ1-1; no clear D. Here the sequenced sample was peripheral blood, taken on day 0 of AZD1222 vaccination. CDR3 protein: CAIGGQNTEAFF. The CDR3 nucleotides read TGTGCCATCGGAGGTCAGAACACTGAAGCTTTCTTT.